The clone carrying this TCR beta chain came up a few times. V lost 1 base and J lost 4, with 11 bases in between. CDR1 is LGHNA, CDR2 YSLEER, per germline. The length of the CDR3 is 15 residues. TCRdb processed the RT-PCR reads anew with MiXCR; each CDR3 protein has one entry. The table lists 550,000 to 750,000 distinct CDR3 sequences, approximately 15% of them singletons. This clonotype was sampled from a female donor in good health, serving as a healthy control. The V and J genes are TRBV4-3 and TRBJ2-1, with D maybe TRBD1 (6 bases). The sample taken for sequencing was memory CD4+ T cells from blood. The CDR3 coding sequence is TGCGCCAGCAGCCAAGGCAGGGGACAATACAATGAGCAGTTCTTC. This translates into CASSQGRGQYNEQFF.